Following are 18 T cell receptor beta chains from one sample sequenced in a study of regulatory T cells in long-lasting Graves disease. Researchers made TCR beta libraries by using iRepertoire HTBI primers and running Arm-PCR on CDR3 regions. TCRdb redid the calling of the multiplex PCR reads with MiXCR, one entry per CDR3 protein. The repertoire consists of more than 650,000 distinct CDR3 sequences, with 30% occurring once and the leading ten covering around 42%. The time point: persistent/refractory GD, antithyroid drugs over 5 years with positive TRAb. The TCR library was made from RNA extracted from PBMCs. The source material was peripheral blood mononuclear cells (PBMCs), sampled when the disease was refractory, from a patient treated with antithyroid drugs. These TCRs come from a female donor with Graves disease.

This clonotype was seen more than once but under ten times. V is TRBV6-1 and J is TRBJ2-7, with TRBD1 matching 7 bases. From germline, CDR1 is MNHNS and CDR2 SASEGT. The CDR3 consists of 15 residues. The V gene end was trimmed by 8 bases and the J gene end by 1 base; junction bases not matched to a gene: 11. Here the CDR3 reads CASEQEGAVSYEQYF. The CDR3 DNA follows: TGTGCCAGCGAACAAGAGGGGGCCGTATCCTACGAGCAGTACTTC.

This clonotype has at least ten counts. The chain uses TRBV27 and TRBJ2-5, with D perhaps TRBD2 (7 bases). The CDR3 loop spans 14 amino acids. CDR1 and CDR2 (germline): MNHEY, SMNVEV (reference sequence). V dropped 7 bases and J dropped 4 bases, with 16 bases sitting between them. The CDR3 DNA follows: TGTGCCAGCACTTCGCGGGGGCGCGGAGAGACCCAGTACTTC. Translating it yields CASTSRGRGETQYF.

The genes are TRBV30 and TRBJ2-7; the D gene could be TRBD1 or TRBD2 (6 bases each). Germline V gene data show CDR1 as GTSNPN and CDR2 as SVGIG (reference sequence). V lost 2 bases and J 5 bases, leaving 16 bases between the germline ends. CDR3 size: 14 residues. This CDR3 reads CAWSREQGGHEQYF. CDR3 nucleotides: TGTGCCTGGAGTAGAGAACAGGGAGGCCACGAGCAGTACTTC.

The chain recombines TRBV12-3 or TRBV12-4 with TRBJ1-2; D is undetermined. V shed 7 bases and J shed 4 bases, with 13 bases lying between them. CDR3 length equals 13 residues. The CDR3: CASTRGRAYGYTF. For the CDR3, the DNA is TGTGCCAGCACCCGAGGCCGGGCCTATGGCTACACCTTC.

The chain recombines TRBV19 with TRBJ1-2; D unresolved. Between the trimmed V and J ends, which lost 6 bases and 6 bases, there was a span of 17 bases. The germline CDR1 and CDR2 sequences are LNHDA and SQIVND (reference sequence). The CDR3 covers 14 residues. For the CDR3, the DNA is TGTGCCAGTAGGGGCCCTGTGGAGGGCCATGGCTACACCTTC. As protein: CASRGPVEGHGYTF.

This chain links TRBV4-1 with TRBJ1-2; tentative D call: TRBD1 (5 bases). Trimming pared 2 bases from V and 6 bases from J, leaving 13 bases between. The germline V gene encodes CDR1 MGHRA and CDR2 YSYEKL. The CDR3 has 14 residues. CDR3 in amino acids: CASSQIVGTDGYTF. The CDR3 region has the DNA TGCGCCAGCAGCCAAATCGTAGGGACGGATGGCTACACCTTC.

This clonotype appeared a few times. This chain's CDR3 is CASTGQRNEKLFF. For the CDR3, the DNA is TGTGCCAGTACGGGACAGCGGAATGAAAAACTGTTTTTT. This chain connects TRBV28 to TRBJ1-4; TRBD1 matches at 7 bases. There are 13 residues in the CDR3. The ends lost 9 bases at V and 5 bases at J; junction bases unmatched: 6. The germline CDR1 and CDR2 sequences are MDHEN and SYDVKM.

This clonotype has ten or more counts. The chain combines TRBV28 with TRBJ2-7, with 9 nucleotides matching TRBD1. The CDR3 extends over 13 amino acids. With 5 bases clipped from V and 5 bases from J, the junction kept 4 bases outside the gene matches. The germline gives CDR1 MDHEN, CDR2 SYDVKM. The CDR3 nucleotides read TGTGCCAGCAGTCCCTGGACAGGGGACGAGCAGTACTTC. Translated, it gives CASSPWTGDEQYF.

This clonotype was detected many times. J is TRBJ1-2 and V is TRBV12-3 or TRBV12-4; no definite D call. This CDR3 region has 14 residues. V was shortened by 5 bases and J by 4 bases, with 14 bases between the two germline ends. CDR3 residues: CASSLRTLGYGYTF. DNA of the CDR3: TGTGCCAGCAGTCTACGGACCTTGGGCTATGGCTACACCTTC.

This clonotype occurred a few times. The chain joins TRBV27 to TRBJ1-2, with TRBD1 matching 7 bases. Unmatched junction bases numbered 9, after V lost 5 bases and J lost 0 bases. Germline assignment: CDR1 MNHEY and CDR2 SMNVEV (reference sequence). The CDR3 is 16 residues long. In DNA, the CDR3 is TGTGCCAGCAGTGATTCGGACAGGCCTACTAACTATGGCTACACCTTC. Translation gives CASSDSDRPTNYGYTF.

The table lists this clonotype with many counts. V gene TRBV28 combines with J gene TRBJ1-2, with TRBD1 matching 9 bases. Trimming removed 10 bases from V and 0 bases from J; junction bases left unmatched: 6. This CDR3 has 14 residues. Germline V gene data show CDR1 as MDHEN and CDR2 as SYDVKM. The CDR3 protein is CATRTGDPNYGYTF. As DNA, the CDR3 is TGTGCCACCCGGACAGGGGACCCTAACTATGGCTACACCTTC.

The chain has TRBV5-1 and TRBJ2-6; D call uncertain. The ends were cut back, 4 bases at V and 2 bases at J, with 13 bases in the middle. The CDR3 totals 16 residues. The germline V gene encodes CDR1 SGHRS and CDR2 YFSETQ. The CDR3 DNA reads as TGCGCCAGCAGCAGTACATCCTCTCCTGGGGCCAACGTCCTGACTTTC. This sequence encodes CASSSTSSPGANVLTF.

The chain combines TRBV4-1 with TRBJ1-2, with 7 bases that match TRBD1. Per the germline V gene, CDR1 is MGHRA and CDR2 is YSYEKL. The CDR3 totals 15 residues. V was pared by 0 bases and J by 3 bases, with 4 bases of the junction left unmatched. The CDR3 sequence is CASSQDSTGYYGYTF. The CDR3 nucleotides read TGCGCCAGCAGCCAAGATTCGACAGGGTACTATGGCTACACCTTC.

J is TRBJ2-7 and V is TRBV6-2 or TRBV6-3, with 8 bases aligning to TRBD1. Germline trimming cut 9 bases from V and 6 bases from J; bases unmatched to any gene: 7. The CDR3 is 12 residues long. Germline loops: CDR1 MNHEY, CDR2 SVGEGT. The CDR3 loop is CASGTGGREQYF. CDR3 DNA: TGTGCCAGTGGGACAGGCGGTCGCGAGCAGTACTTC.

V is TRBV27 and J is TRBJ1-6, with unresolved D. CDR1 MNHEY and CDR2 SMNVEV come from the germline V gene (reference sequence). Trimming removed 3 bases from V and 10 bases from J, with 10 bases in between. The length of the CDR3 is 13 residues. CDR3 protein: CASSFGSLSPLHF. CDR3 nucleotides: TGTGCCAGCAGTTTCGGTTCACTCTCACCCCTCCACTTT.

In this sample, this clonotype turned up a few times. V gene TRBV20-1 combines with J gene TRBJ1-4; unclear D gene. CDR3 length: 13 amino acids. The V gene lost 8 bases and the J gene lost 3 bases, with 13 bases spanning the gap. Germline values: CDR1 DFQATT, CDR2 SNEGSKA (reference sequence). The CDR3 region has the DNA TGCAGTTCCGGGGAGCCGCCTAATGAAAAACTGTTTTTT. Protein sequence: CSSGEPPNEKLFF.

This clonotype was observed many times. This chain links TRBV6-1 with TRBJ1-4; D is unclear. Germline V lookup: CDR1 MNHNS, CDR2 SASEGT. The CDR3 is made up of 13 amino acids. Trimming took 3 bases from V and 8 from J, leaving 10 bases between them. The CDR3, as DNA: TGTGCCAGCAGTGATAGGGTGACGGAAAAACTGTTTTTT. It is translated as CASSDRVTEKLFF.

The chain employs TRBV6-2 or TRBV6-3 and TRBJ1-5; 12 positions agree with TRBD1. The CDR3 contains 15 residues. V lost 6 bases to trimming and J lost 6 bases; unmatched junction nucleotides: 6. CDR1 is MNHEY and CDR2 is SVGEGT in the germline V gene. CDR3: CASRWDRGQFQPQHF. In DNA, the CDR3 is TGTGCCAGCAGATGGGACAGGGGGCAGTTTCAGCCCCAGCATTTT.